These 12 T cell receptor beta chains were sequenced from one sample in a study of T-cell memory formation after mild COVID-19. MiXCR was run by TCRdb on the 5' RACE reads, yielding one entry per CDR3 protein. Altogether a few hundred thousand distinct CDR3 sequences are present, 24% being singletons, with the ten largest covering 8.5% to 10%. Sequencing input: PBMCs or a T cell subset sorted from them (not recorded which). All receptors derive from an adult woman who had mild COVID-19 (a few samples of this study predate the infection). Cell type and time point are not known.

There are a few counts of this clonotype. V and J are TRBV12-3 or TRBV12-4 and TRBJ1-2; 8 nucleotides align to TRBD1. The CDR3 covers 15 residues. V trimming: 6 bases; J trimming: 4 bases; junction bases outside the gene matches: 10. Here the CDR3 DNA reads TGTGCCAGCAGCCCGATACAGGGGGGCCTCTATGGCTACACCTTC. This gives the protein CASSPIQGGLYGYTF.

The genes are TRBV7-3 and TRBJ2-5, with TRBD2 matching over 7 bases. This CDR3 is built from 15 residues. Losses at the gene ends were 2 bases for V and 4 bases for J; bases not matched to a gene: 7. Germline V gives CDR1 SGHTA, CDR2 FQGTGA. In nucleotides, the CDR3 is TGTGCCAGCAGCTTAGCCGGGGGGTTTGGAGAGACCCAGTACTTC. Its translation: CASSLAGGFGETQYF.

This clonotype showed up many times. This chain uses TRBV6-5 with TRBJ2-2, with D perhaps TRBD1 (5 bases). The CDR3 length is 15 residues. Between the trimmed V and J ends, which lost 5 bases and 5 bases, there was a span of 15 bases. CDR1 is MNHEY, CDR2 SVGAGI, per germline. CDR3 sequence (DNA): TGTGCCAGCAGTCCTAACGGCCAGGGAACCGGGGAGCTGTTTTTT. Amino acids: CASSPNGQGTGELFF.

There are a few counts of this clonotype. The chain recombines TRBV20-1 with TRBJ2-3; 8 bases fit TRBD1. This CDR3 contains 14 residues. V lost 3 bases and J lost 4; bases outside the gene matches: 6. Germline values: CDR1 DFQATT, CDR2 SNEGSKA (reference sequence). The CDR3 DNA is TGCAGTGCTAGCTTGGACAGGGCTTCAGATACGCAGTATTTT. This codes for CSASLDRASDTQYF.

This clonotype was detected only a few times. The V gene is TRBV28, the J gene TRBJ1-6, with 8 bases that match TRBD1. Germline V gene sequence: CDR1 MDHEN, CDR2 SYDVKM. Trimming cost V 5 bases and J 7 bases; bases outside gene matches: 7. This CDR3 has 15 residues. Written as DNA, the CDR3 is TGTGCCAGCAGTCGGGTGGACAGGGACAATTCACCCCTCCACTTT. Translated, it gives CASSRVDRDNSPLHF.

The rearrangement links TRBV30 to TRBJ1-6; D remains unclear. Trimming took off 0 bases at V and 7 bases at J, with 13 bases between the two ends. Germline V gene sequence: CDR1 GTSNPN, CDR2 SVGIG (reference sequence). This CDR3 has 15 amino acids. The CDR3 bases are TGTGCCTGGAGTGTTCTGGCAGGAGGAAATTCACCCCTCCACTTT. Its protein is CAWSVLAGGNSPLHF. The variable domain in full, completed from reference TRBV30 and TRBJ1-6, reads SQTIHQWPATLVQPVGSPLSLECTVEGTSNPNLYWYRQAAGRGLQLLFYSVGIGQISSEVPQNLSASRPQDRQFILSSKKLLLSDSGFYLCAWSVLAGGNSPLHFGNGTRLTVT.

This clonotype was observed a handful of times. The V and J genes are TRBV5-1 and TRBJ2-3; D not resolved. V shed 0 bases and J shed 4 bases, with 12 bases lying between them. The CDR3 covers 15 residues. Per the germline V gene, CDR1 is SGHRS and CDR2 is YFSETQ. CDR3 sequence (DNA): TGCGCCAGCAGCTTGGCCGAGAACTTCGCAGATACGCAGTATTTT. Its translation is CASSLAENFADTQYF.

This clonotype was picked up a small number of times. In DNA, the CDR3 is TGTGCCATCCGTAAGCGGGAGACCCCCTACAATGAGCAGTTCTTC. Its translation is CAIRKRETPYNEQFF. The V and J genes are TRBV2 and TRBJ2-1; 8 positions agree with TRBD2. The germline CDR1 and CDR2 sequences are SNHLY and FYNNEI. CDR3 length equals 15 residues. Losses at the gene ends were 10 bases for V and 2 bases for J; bases not matched to a gene: 10.

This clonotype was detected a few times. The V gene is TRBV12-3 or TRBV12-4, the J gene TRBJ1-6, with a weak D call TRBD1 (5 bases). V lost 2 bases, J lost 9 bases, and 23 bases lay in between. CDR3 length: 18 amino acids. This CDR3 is CASSLHSPFSGEGSPLHF. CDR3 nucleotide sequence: TGTGCCAGCAGTTTACATAGCCCGTTCTCGGGGGAGGGTTCACCCCTCCACTTT.

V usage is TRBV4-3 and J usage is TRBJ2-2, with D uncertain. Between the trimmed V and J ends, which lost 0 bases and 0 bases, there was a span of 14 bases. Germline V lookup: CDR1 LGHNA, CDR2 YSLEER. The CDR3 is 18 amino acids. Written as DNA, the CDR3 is TGCGCCAGCAGCCAAGATAAGAGCCTAATTACGAACACCGGGGAGCTGTTTTTT. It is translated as CASSQDKSLITNTGELFF.

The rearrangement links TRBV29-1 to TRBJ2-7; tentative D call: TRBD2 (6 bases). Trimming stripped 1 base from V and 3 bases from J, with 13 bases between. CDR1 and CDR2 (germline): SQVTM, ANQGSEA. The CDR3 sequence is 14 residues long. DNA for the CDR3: TGCAGCGTTGAAGCCGCTAGCGTGAGCTACGAGCAGTACTTC. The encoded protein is CSVEAASVSYEQYF.

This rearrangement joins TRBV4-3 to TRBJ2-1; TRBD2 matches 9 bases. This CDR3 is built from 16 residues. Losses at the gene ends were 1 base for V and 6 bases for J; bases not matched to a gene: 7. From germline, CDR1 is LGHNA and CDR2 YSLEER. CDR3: CASSQVGGRAVNEQFF. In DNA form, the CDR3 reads TGCGCCAGCAGCCAAGTCGGCGGGAGGGCCGTCAATGAGCAGTTCTTC.